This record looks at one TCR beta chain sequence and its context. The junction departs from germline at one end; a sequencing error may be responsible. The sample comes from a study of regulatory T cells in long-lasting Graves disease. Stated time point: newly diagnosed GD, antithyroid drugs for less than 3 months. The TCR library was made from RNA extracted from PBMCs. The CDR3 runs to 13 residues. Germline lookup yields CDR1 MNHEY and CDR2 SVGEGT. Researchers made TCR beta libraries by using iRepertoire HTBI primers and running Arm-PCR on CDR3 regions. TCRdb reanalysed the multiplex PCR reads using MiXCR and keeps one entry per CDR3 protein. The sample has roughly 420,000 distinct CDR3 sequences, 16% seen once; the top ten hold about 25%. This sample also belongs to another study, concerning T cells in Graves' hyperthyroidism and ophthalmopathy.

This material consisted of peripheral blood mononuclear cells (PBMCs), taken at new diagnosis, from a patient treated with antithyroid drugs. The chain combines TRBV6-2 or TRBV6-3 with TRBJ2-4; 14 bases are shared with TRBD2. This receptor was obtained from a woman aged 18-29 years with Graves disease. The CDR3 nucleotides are TGTGCCAGCAGTGGACTAGCGGGAGGTATGCGGTTCTTC. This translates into CASSGLAGGMRFF.